This TCR beta chain was observed in a study of CD8 T cells in Susac syndrome. General observations from the study: Regarding the TCR sequencing and HLA analysis, the study admitted that a relatively small number of individuals were involved.

Random hexamers were used to reverse transcribe an amount of about 0.5 to 1 ug RNA. TCRdb ran MiXCR on the immunoSEQ multiplex PCR reads and lists one entry per CDR3 protein. Of some 400,000 distinct CDR3 sequences listed, roughly 85% are singletons. Concerning this clonotype itself: Its antigen is as yet unknown.

The V gene's germline CDR1 is SNHLY and CDR2 FYNNEI. The CDR3 loop spans 13 amino acids. With 3 bases removed from V and 4 bases from J, the gap between germline ends came to 7 bases. Sequencing targeted TCR beta in T cells from blood (CD8+ and CD4+). Isolation of CD8+ and CD4+ T cells was performed negatively, whereas enrichment of TEMRA cells was done by FACS. The TCR was taken from a human donor with multiple sclerosis. This chain links TRBV2 with TRBJ1-5; maybe TRBD1 (5 bases). The specimen sequenced was CD8+ T cells from PBMCs. CDR3 region: CASSEWGNQPQHF. CDR3 nucleotide sequence: TGTGCCAGCAGTGAGTGGGGGAATCAGCCCCAGCATTTT.